These 14 T cell receptor beta chains came from one sample sequenced in a study of T cell repertoires in cytomegalovirus infection. Each CDR3 protein gets one entry after TCRdb re-called the reads with MiXCR. The sample yields around 180,000 distinct CDR3 sequences, approximately 19% seen once. The sequenced material came from PBMCs. All receptors derive from a human donor in good health (CMV status not recorded). Some clones in this sample may be carry-over from other donors' samples.

Notes on this clonotype: A single base separates this from a much larger clone, so it may be a read error. The J gene is TRBJ1-1, the V gene TRBV7-3; maybe TRBD1 (5 bases). From germline, CDR1 is SGHTA and CDR2 FQGTGA. The CDR3 totals 13 residues. The CDR3 nucleotides are TGTGCCCGCAGCCTGGCGGGGGGGACTGAAGCTTTCTTT. Residues: CARSLAGGTEAFF.

The chain couples TRBV7-9 to TRBJ2-5, with D unresolved. The V gene's germline CDR1 is SEHNR and CDR2 FQNEAQ (reference sequence). CDR3 length: 15 amino acids. The V end was cut by 2 bases, the J end by 3 bases, with 13 bases between. This chain's CDR3 is CASSLWTARKETQYF. The CDR3 nucleotides read TGTGCCAGCAGCTTATGGACGGCTCGGAAAGAGACCCAGTACTTC.

A note on this clonotype: One end of the junction does not line up with germline, which may come from a read error. V gene TRBV14 combines with J gene TRBJ2-1; 8 bases agree with TRBD2. Germline loops: CDR1 SGHDN, CDR2 FVKESK. There are 16 residues in the CDR3. The CDR3 is CASSHVPGLGANEQLF. In DNA form, the CDR3 reads TGTGCCAGCAGCCACGTCCCGGGACTAGGGGCCAATGAGCAGCTCTTC.

The chain combines TRBV5-4 with TRBJ1-4; D is unresolved. Germline CDR1 is SGHNT and CDR2 is YYREEE (reference sequence). V was cut by 4 bases and J by 8 bases, with 9 bases left in between. The CDR3 extends over 12 amino acids. CDR3 sequence reads: CASSLPMEKLFF. The CDR3, as DNA: TGTGCCAGCAGCCTCCCGATGGAAAAACTGTTTTTT.

A few counts support this clonotype. This chain links TRBV11-3 with TRBJ2-7; 11 bases line up with TRBD2. Germline CDR1 SGHNT, CDR2 YENEEA. The ends lost 1 base at V and 1 base at J; junction bases unmatched: 6. The CDR3 length is 17 residues. The DNA of the CDR3 is TGTGCCAGCAGCTTAGGTCTCGGGACTAGCGGATCCTACGAGCAGTACTTC. Translating it yields CASSLGLGTSGSYEQYF.

J is TRBJ2-7 and V is TRBV2; weak D call: TRBD1 (6 bases). The germline V gene has CDR1 SNHLY and CDR2 FYNNEI. The ends were cut back, 10 bases at V and 1 base at J, with 14 bases in the middle. This CDR3 has 13 amino acids. This chain's CDR3 is CAIQRDISYEQYF. The DNA of the CDR3 is TGTGCCATCCAAAGGGACATATCCTACGAGCAGTACTTC.

The chain uses TRBV2 and TRBJ1-5; no definite D call. This CDR3 region has 13 residues. Trimming removed 7 bases at V and 0 bases at J, with 7 bases between. Germline-derived CDR1 and CDR2 are SNHLY and FYNNEI. The CDR3 spells CASMGDSNQPQHF. CDR3 DNA: TGTGCCAGCATGGGAGATAGCAATCAGCCCCAGCATTTT. Full variable domain (missing parts from reference TRBV2 and TRBJ1-5): EPEVTQTPSHQVTQMGQEVILRCVPISNHLYFYWYRQILGQKVEFLVSFYNNEISEKSEIFDDQFSVERPDGSNFTLKIRSTKLEDSAMYFCASMGDSNQPQHFGDGTRLSIL.

Only a few counts were recorded for this clonotype. This chain connects TRBV25-1 to TRBJ2-5, with 7 bases that match TRBD2. The length of the CDR3 is 14 residues. V lost 1 base, J lost 4 bases, and 3 bases stayed unmatched. Germline V gene lookup returns CDR1 MGHDK and CDR2 SYGVNS. This CDR3 is CASSEWLAAETQYF. The CDR3 coding sequence is TGTGCCAGCAGTGAATGGCTAGCGGCAGAGACCCAGTACTTC.

This clonotype appeared once. The chain links TRBV12-3 or TRBV12-4 to TRBJ1-1; a possible D gene is TRBD1 (5 bases). This CDR3 comprises 13 residues. Trimming took 8 bases from V and 7 from J, leaving 17 bases between them. The CDR3, as DNA: TGTGCCAGCGCTATGGACACTCCGCTTGAAGCTTTCTTT. Protein product: CASAMDTPLEAFF.

The chain is built from TRBV6-2 or TRBV6-3 and TRBJ1-2, with D possibly TRBD1 on 5 matching bases. Trimming removed 6 bases from V and 2 bases from J, with 16 bases in between. Germline CDR1 reads MNHEY; CDR2 reads SVGEGT. The CDR3 extends over 15 amino acids. The CDR3 sequence is CASSPRDRRNYGYTF. The CDR3 DNA reads TGTGCCAGCAGCCCGAGGGACCGCAGAAACTATGGCTACACCTTC.

This chain connects TRBV28 to TRBJ1-1; 7 bases are a match to TRBD1. Per germline, CDR1 MDHEN and CDR2 SYDVKM. The CDR3 extends over 16 amino acids. The V and J ends lost 2 bases and 0 bases, in that order; junction bases with no gene match: 6. For the CDR3, the DNA is TGTGCCAGCAGTTTACGCAGGGGGACCATGAACACTGAAGCTTTCTTT. Its translation: CASSLRRGTMNTEAFF.

This clonotype was seen repeatedly, ten times or more. The rearrangement links TRBV7-6 to TRBJ1-4; 10 bases fit TRBD1. The CDR3 totals 14 residues. Germline V CDR1 and CDR2: SGHVS, FNYEAQ. V was pared by 6 bases and J by 10 bases, with 8 bases of the junction left unmatched. CDR3 DNA: TGTGCCAGCAGTAAAGACAGGGGGCCGGGAAAACTGTTTTTT. The encoded protein is CASSKDRGPGKLFF.

The V gene is TRBV11-2, the J gene TRBJ2-7; perhaps TRBD2 as D (7 bases). V was cut by 3 bases and J by 3 bases, with 21 bases left in between. Germline CDR1 reads SGHAT; CDR2 reads FQNNGV. This CDR3 comprises 17 residues. The CDR3 DNA is TGTGCCAGCAGCTTCGATCGGGGTGGGGGGGCTCTCTACGAGCAGTACTTC. Residues: CASSFDRGGGALYEQYF.

This clonotype was seen a few times. J is TRBJ2-7 and V is TRBV7-9; no clear D. V lost 5 bases and J 5 bases, leaving 10 bases between the germline ends. The CDR3 is made up of 12 amino acids. CDR1 and CDR2 from the germline V gene are SEHNR and FQNEAQ (reference sequence). The CDR3 region has the DNA TGTGCCAGCAGCCGAACGGTGAACGAGCAGTACTTC. As protein: CASSRTVNEQYF. The entire variable domain, with the rest obtained from reference TRBV7-9 and TRBJ2-7, is as follows: DTGVSQNPRHKITKRGQNVTFRCDPISEHNRLYWYRQTLGQGPEFLTYFQNEAQLEKSRLLSDRFSAERPKGSFSTLEIQRTEQGDSAMYLCASSRTVNEQYFGPGTRLTVT.